The 23 T cell receptor beta chains presented below share a single source sample, sequenced in a study of glioma-infiltrating T cells after dendritic cell vaccination (dated by TCRdb to 2016 to 2017). The intended sense of this specimen's time point label: after dendritic cell vaccination, including at tumor progression/relapse. Libraries were made using the immunoSEQ multiplex PCR assay. TCRdb obtained this table from immuneACCESS and retained in-frame rearrangements with V and J assigned. These tables miss some clones; where compared with another copy, unresolved V genes account for less than half of the shortfall, and the remainder is unexplained. Present in this sample are around 92,000 clones, 65% to 85% of which were seen just once. The ten largest clones capture approximately 5.5% of the sample. Sequences were derived from blood, sampled after dendritic cell vaccination. The receptors here all came from a human donor with glioblastoma.

This sequence joins TRBV5-1 and TRBJ2-3; TRBD2 agrees at 9 bases. Germline CDR1 is SGHRS and CDR2 is YFSETQ. The CDR3 contains 16 residues. J gave up 5 bases and V 4 bases, and 11 bases lay outside the gene matches. The CDR3 sequence: CASSPGTSNWRDTQYF. The CDR3 region has the DNA TGCGCCAGCAGCCCCGGGACTAGCAATTGGAGAGATACGCAGTATTTT.

The chain employs TRBV28 and TRBJ1-4; 7 bases agree with TRBD1. The CDR3 is made up of 16 amino acids. CDR1 and CDR2 (germline): MDHEN, SYDVKM. Trimming at V came to 2 bases and at J to 5 bases, leaving 8 bases not matched to a gene. Here the CDR3 DNA reads TGTGCCAGCAGTTTAGAGGGGGCGACTGTAAATGAAAAACTGTTTTTT. It is translated as CASSLEGATVNEKLFF.

DNA for the CDR3: TGTGCCAGCAGCCCTCAGGCAGGGCCTTCCTACGAGCAGTACTTC. Protein sequence: CASSPQAGPSYEQYF. The V and J genes are TRBV7-9 and TRBJ2-7; D perhaps matches TRBD1 (5 bases). CDR1 is SEHNR and CDR2 is FQNEAQ in the germline V gene (reference sequence). V was pared by 5 bases and J by 1 base, with 15 bases between. The CDR3 sequence is 15 residues long.

CDR3 protein: CSVGTGLAGGSTYNEQFF. In DNA, the CDR3 is TGCAGCGTTGGAACGGGACTAGCGGGGGGGAGCACCTACAATGAGCAGTTCTTC. The chain couples TRBV29-1 to TRBJ2-1; TRBD2 agrees at 16 bases. Germline V gene sequence: CDR1 SQVTM, CDR2 ANQGSEA. The V gene end was trimmed by 4 bases and the J gene end by 2 bases; junction bases not matched to a gene: 8. The CDR3 spans 18 residues.

V and J are TRBV5-4 and TRBJ2-3, with D unclear. The V gene's germline CDR1 is SGHNT and CDR2 YYREEE (reference sequence). The CDR3 totals 13 residues. V lost 5 bases and J lost 2, with 9 bases in between. This CDR3 is CASREKPTDTQYF. DNA for the CDR3: TGTGCCAGCAGGGAGAAGCCCACAGATACGCAGTATTTT.

This sequence joins TRBV9 and TRBJ2-1; 8 bases line up with TRBD2. From germline, CDR1 is SGDLS and CDR2 YYNGEE. The CDR3 has 18 residues. After removal of 4 bases from V and 4 bases from J, the junction contained 16 bases not matched to a gene. Here the CDR3 DNA reads TGTGCCAGCAGCTATCACCTCTCCCAAACGGGAGGGTACAATGAGCAGTTCTTC. It yields the protein CASSYHLSQTGGYNEQFF.

The chain carries TRBV6-1 and TRBJ1-1; unclear D gene. Between the trimmed V and J ends, which lost 6 bases and 4 bases, there was a span of 12 bases. The CDR3 is 13 residues long. CDR1 MNHNS and CDR2 SASEGT come from the germline V gene. DNA of the CDR3: TGTGCCAGCAGCGGGATGGGTCGCACTGAAGCTTTCTTT. This translates into CASSGMGRTEAFF.

This chain connects TRBV18 to TRBJ2-7; TRBD1 matches 8 bases. Looked up from germline, CDR1 is KGHSH and CDR2 is LQKENI. The CDR3 has 15 residues. Trimming removed 3 bases from V and 4 bases from J; junction bases left unmatched: 8. The CDR3 is CASSPSPGGWYEQYF. The CDR3 bases are TGTGCCAGCTCACCGTCGCCAGGGGGCTGGTACGAGCAGTACTTC.

This chain uses TRBV6-5 with TRBJ1-1, with D tentatively TRBD1 (5 bases). The CDR3 spans 13 residues. V was clipped by 6 bases and J by 4 bases, with 12 bases between them. Germline loops: CDR1 MNHEY, CDR2 SVGAGI. CDR3 coding DNA: TGTGCCAGCAGCCCTATGGGGGGCACTGAAGCTTTCTTT. It translates to CASSPMGGTEAFF.

This clone occurred a few times. This rearrangement joins TRBV11-3 to TRBJ1-2; weak D call: TRBD1 (6 bases). In germline, CDR1 is SGHNT, CDR2 YENEEA. The V and J ends lost 0 bases and 2 bases respectively, with 25 bases between them. This CDR3 has 20 residues. This chain's CDR3 is CASSLDMWAGDGIRNYGYTF. DNA of the CDR3: TGTGCCAGCAGCTTAGATATGTGGGCAGGGGACGGCATACGCAACTATGGCTACACCTTC.

This clone turned up a few times. The chain uses TRBV6-1 and TRBJ2-1; D call uncertain. This CDR3 has 14 residues. V lost 3 bases, J lost 2 bases, and 8 bases lay in between. CDR1 is MNHNS and CDR2 is SASEGT in the germline V gene. The CDR3 protein is CASSEALAYNEQFF. CDR3 nucleotide sequence: TGTGCCAGCAGTGAGGCCCTGGCCTACAATGAGCAGTTCTTC.

In this sample, this clone turned up once. This chain links TRBV28 with TRBJ1-4; 7 bases are shared with TRBD1. The CDR3 consists of 14 residues. The germline V gene has CDR1 MDHEN and CDR2 SYDVKM. The ends lost 5 bases at V and 5 bases at J; junction bases unmatched: 5. This CDR3 reads CASSETGRNEKLFF. CDR3 DNA sequence: TGTGCCAGCAGTGAGACAGGGAGAAATGAAAAACTGTTTTTT.

The CDR3 DNA follows: TGTGCCAGCGAGCGGGGGGGAAGCACAGATACGCAGTATTTT. Amino acids: CASERGGSTDTQYF. This chain links TRBV5-4 with TRBJ2-3, with TRBD2 matching over 10 bases. CDR1 is SGHNT and CDR2 is YYREEE in the germline V gene (reference sequence). This CDR3 comprises 14 residues. The junction had 2 bases not matched to a gene; V was cut back by 7 bases and J by 0 bases.

The CDR3 here is CASSPYGTDEIYEQYF. As DNA, the CDR3 is TGTGCCAGCAGTCCCTACGGGACAGACGAGATCTACGAGCAGTACTTC. This rearrangement joins TRBV7-3 to TRBJ2-7; 7 bases agree with TRBD1. Germline V lookup: CDR1 SGHTA, CDR2 FQGTGA. The CDR3 totals 16 residues. Unmatched junction bases numbered 14, after V lost 6 bases and J lost 3 bases.

The rearrangement joins TRBV6-5 to TRBJ2-7, with 9 bases matching TRBD1. The germline gives CDR1 MNHEY, CDR2 SVGAGI. V shed 4 bases and J 5 bases; nucleotides not matched to a gene: 12. The CDR3 runs to 16 residues. The CDR3 spells CASSSSTGTGRHEQYF. The CDR3 bases are TGTGCCAGCAGTTCAAGTACCGGGACAGGGAGGCACGAGCAGTACTTC.

The chain employs TRBV19 and TRBJ2-7; a weak D match, TRBD1 (6 bases). Germline lookup yields CDR1 LNHDA and CDR2 SQIVND (reference sequence). V was clipped by 4 bases and J by 1 base, with 11 bases between them. This CDR3 spans 14 amino acids. The CDR3 protein is CASSTRTESYEQYF. The CDR3 nucleotides read TGTGCCAGTAGTACCAGGACAGAATCCTACGAGCAGTACTTC. The full variable domain, completed using reference TRBV19 and TRBJ2-7, is DGGITQSPKYLFRKEGQNVTLSCEQNLNHDAMYWYRQDPGQGLRLIYYSQIVNDFQKGDIAEGYSVSREKKESFPLTVTSAQKNPTAFYLCASSTRTESYEQYFGPGTRLTVT.

The chain carries TRBV6-1 and TRBJ1-5; a weak D match, TRBD1 (6 bases). Germline V lookup: CDR1 MNHNS, CDR2 SASEGT. The CDR3 consists of 14 residues. V gave up 8 bases and J gave up 2 bases, with 13 bases separating them. CDR3 coding DNA: TGTGCCAGCCGGGGGGGGGCAGGCAATCAGCCCCAGCATTTT. As protein: CASRGGAGNQPQHF.

The chain is built from TRBV27 and TRBJ2-1; 11 nucleotides agree with TRBD2. V shed 5 bases and J 7 bases; nucleotides not matched to a gene: 10. The CDR3 is 16 residues long. Germline assignment: CDR1 MNHEY and CDR2 SMNVEV (reference sequence). In DNA, the CDR3 is TGTGCCAGCAGTCGCTCGACTAGCGGGATTGCAAATGAGCAGTTCTTC. Translating it yields CASSRSTSGIANEQFF.

The chain combines TRBV10-3 with TRBJ1-2; D may be TRBD1 (6 bases). Germline CDR1 is ENHRY and CDR2 is SYGVKD. The ends were cut back, 7 bases at V and 9 bases at J, with 18 bases in the middle. The CDR3 is 13 residues long. The CDR3 sequence is CAIKVDRKLSYTF. The CDR3 DNA reads as TGTGCCATCAAGGTGGACAGAAAGTTAAGCTACACCTTC.

V usage is TRBV6-1 and J usage is TRBJ2-6; 7 bases fit TRBD1. J gave up 2 bases and V 2 bases, and 6 bases lay outside the gene matches. The V gene's germline CDR1 is MNHNS and CDR2 SASEGT. The length of the CDR3 is 17 residues. CDR3 residues: CASSERQGIAGANVLTF. CDR3 DNA: TGTGCCAGCAGTGAAAGACAGGGTATCGCTGGGGCCAACGTCCTGACTTTC.

The V gene is TRBV5-1, the J gene TRBJ2-2; 8 bases agree with TRBD2. CDR1 is SGHRS, CDR2 YFSETQ, per germline. This CDR3 has 18 amino acids. V was pared by 1 base and J by 0 bases, with 8 bases of the junction left unmatched. The chain's CDR3 is CASSLTPGGAANTGELFF. The DNA of the CDR3 is TGCGCCAGCAGCTTGACGCCCGGGGGGGCTGCGAACACCGGGGAGCTGTTTTTT. Full variable domain (rest looked up from reference TRBV5-1 and TRBJ2-2): KAGVTQTPRYLIKTRGQQVTLSCSPISGHRSVSWYQQTPGQGLQFLFEYFSETQRNKGNFPGRFSGRQFSNSRSEMNVSTLELGDSALYLCASSLTPGGAANTGELFFGEGSRLTVL.

V usage is TRBV28 and J usage is TRBJ1-3; possibly TRBD1 for D (6 bases). Germline V gene lookup returns CDR1 MDHEN and CDR2 SYDVKM. The CDR3 contains 14 residues. V was trimmed by 7 bases and J by 9 bases, leaving 19 bases between them. The CDR3 bases are TGTGCCAGCACTACCGGGACATCTCGGTCCACCATATATTTT. This translates into CASTTGTSRSTIYF.

V gene TRBV7-9 combines with J gene TRBJ1-4; weak D call: TRBD1 (5 bases). Trimming removed 5 bases at V and 4 bases at J, with 11 bases between. This CDR3 has 14 residues. Per germline, CDR1 SEHNR and CDR2 FQNEAQ (reference sequence). The CDR3 sequence is CASSPGRVNEKLFF. CDR3 DNA: TGTGCCAGCAGCCCAGGGAGGGTTAATGAAAAACTGTTTTTT.